A selection of T cell receptor beta chains follows, all from one sample in a study of shared clonotypes between healthy human individuals. The repertoire was sequenced with immunoSEQ multiplex PCR; TCRdb's copy has only in-frame clones and lacks some. The sample lists about 2.4 million clones, approximately 93% seen once, with 0.35% to 0.45% in the top ten. Sequenced sample: naive CD4+ T cells from PBMCs. These receptors all stem from a man aged 18 to 29 in good health. Some clones in this sample may be carry-over from other donors' samples. Both conserved end residues are part of each CDR3. Each record gives: J gene, V gene, D gene, clone size, CDR3 DNA, CDR3 protein. D genes are given only for firm matches. Size is omitted from some rows. Given values are once, few, many or a class for expanded clones.

>TRBJ2-3|TRBV5-1|NA|NA
TGCGCCAGCAGCAGGGGCGTTAAATTGAGCGTCCAATTGAGAGATACGCAGTATTTT
CASSRGVKLSVQLRDTQYF
>TRBJ1-2|TRBV5-1|NA|NA
TGCGCCAGCAGCCTCGTAGAGTTCTATGGCTACACCTTC
CASSLVEFYGYTF
>TRBJ2-7|TRBV6-6|TRBD2|NA
TGTGCCAGCACAGTGGTTTCAGCGGGAGGGCTGGGCGAGCAGTACTTC
CASTVVSAGGLGEQYF
>TRBJ2-3|TRBV13|NA|NA
TGTGCCAGCAGCTCCTCGCGGGATAGCACAGATACGCAGTATTTT
CASSSSRDSTDTQYF
>TRBJ1-1|TRBV19|NA|NA
TGTGCCAGTCGGTCAGGGGTTTTAAGGACTGAAGCTTTCTTT
CASRSGVLRTEAFF
>TRBJ1-1|TRBV18|TRBD1|once
TGTGCCAGCTCACCAAGACAGGGCGGGGGGGACACTGAAGCTTTCTTT
CASSPRQGGGDTEAFF
>TRBJ1-2|TRBV6-1|TRBD1|NA
TGTGCCAGCAGTTTAAGTACAGGGGACCACTACACCTTC
CASSLSTGDHYTF
>TRBJ2-2|TRBV5-4|NA|once
TGTGCCAGCAGCCCTGGGACATCACGTAGCACCGGGGAGCTGTTTTTT
CASSPGTSRSTGELFF
>TRBJ2-1|TRBV6-5|NA|NA
TGTGCCAGCAGTCCCCCACCGGCCTACTACAATGAGCAGTTCTTC
CASSPPPAYYNEQFF
>TRBJ2-1|TRBV28|TRBD2|NA
TGTGCCAGCAGTCCCTTCCTACGGGACAGGTCGACTAGCGGGAGAGTATATGAGCAGTTCTTC
CASSPFLRDRSTSGRVYEQFF
>TRBJ1-5|TRBV19|NA|NA
TGTGCCAGTAGTATAGGAGGGGGTGGCAATCAGCCCCAGCATTTT
CASSIGGGGNQPQHF
>TRBJ1-1|TRBV7-9|NA|NA
TGTGCCAGCAGCTCCGGGGGGGGTTTAGGAGCTTTCTTT
CASSSGGGLGAFF
>TRBJ1-5|TRBV4-2|TRBD1|NA
TGTGCCAGCAGCCAGGCCACAGGGGGTGCTAACAATCAGCCCCAGCATTTT
CASSQATGGANNQPQHF
>TRBJ2-3|TRBV10-3|NA|NA
TGTGCCATCAGTGTGGGGCACGGGGCGGGAGATACGCAGTATTTT
CAISVGHGAGDTQYF
>TRBJ2-7|TRBV5-1|TRBD2|NA
TGCGCCAGCAGCTTGGGGGGACTAGCGGGATCCTACGAGCAGTACTTC
CASSLGGLAGSYEQYF
>TRBJ1-4|TRBV18|NA|NA
TGTGCCAGCGCACCTCAGGGATTCGAAAAACTGTTTTTT
CASAPQGFEKLFF
>TRBJ2-1|TRBV28|TRBD2|NA
TGTGCCAGCAGTTCCCACCTAGCGGGAGAGGTCAATGAGCAGTTCTTC
CASSSHLAGEVNEQFF
>TRBJ2-2|TRBV5-4|TRBD2|few
TGTGCCAGCAGCTTCGAGGGCGGGAGGGCCTTCGGGGAGCTGTTTTTT
CASSFEGGRAFGELFF
>TRBJ2-3|TRBV14|TRBD2|once
TGTGCCAGCAGCCCCTGGACTAGCGGGAATACGCAGTATTTT
CASSPWTSGNTQYF
>TRBJ2-2|TRBV19|TRBD2|NA
TGTGCCAGTAGTATAGTTGGCCTAGCGGGATACACCGGGGAGCTGTTTTTT
CASSIVGLAGYTGELFF
>TRBJ1-1|TRBV5-1|NA|NA
TGCGCCAGCAGCTTGGCCTCGGGTACTGAAGCTTTCTTT
CASSLASGTEAFF
>TRBJ2-1|TRBV7-3|TRBD2|NA
TGTGCCAGCAGCTTAATCAGCGGGAATTACAATGAGCAGTTCTTC
CASSLISGNYNEQFF
>TRBJ1-6|TRBV4-3|TRBD1|NA
TGCGCCAGCAGCCAAGATAACGGGAGACAGGGTAATTCACCCCTCCACTTT
CASSQDNGRQGNSPLHF
>TRBJ1-2|TRBV28|TRBD1|NA
TGTGCCAGCGGGTGGACAGGGCGGAACTATGGCTACACCTTC
CASGWTGRNYGYTF
>TRBJ1-4|TRBV6-5|NA|NA
TGTGCCAGCAGGCCCATAATAATGGGCAAACTGTTTTTT
CASRPIIMGKLFF
>TRBJ1-2|TRBV5-1|NA|NA
TGCGCCAGCAGCGGTTCAGGGCCTGGAGATGGCTACACCTTC
CASSGSGPGDGYTF
>TRBJ2-7|TRBV5-4|NA|NA
TGTGCCAGCAGGCCCGGAGGGGGCGGGAAGGACGAGCAGTACTTC
CASRPGGGGKDEQYF
>TRBJ2-5|TRBV5-1|TRBD2|NA
TGCGCCAGCAGCCGGCGGGAGAAGGGACGGCAAGAGACCCAGTACTTC
CASSRREKGRQETQYF
>TRBJ1-1|TRBV29-1|TRBD1|once
TGCACCGGACAGGCGAACACTGAAGCTTTCTTT
CTGQANTEAFF
>TRBJ2-2|TRBV18|TRBD1|once
TGTGCCAGCCGCCCGGGACAGGGGGCCGGGGAGCTGTTTTTT
CASRPGQGAGELFF
>TRBJ2-3|TRBV25-1|TRBD2|NA
TGTGCCAGCAGCCGGACTAGCGGGGCAGATACGCAGTATTTT
CASSRTSGADTQYF
>TRBJ2-7|TRBV4-1|TRBD2|NA
TGCGCCAGCAGCCACGGACTAGCGGGAGGGCTATACGAGCAGTACTTC
CASSHGLAGGLYEQYF
>TRBJ2-3|TRBV7-9|NA|NA
TGTGCCAGCAGCTTACTTGGGACGCAGTATTTT
CASSLLGTQYF
>TRBJ2-7|TRBV5-1|NA|NA
TGCGCCAGCAGCGCCGACAGCCCATCCTACGAGCAGTACTTC
CASSADSPSYEQYF
>TRBJ2-7|TRBV7-9|TRBD2|NA
TGTGCCAGCAGCTTAGGGCGCGGGAGGGGCGAGCAGTACTTC
CASSLGRGRGEQYF
>TRBJ2-7|TRBV15|NA|NA
TGTGCCACCAGCAGAGATAATGGGCTCTACGAGCAGTACTTC
CATSRDNGLYEQYF
>TRBJ2-7|TRBV5-1|TRBD2|NA
TGCGCCAGCAGCTTGTACGGGAGGGCCGATGCCTACGAGCAGTACTTC
CASSLYGRADAYEQYF
>TRBJ1-5|TRBV6-1|NA|NA
TGTGCCAGCAGTGGGCAAAGCCCTGTGGTTAGTCAGCCCCAGCATTTT
CASSGQSPVVSQPQHF
>TRBJ2-4|TRBV28|NA|once
TGTGCCAGCACCGCCTCGGGAGTCTGGAACATTCAGTACTTC
CASTASGVWNIQYF
>TRBJ1-5|TRBV9|TRBD1|NA
TGTGCCAGCAGCGCACAGGGGGCTCGCAATCAGCCCCAGCATTTT
CASSAQGARNQPQHF
>TRBJ2-3|TRBV10-3|TRBD1|NA
TGTGCCATCAAAGAGACAGGGGCAGATACGCAGTATTTT
CAIKETGADTQYF
>TRBJ2-3|TRBV27|TRBD2|NA
TGTGCCAGCAGTTATCTGGGTCCCTCGTGGTTGCGGGAGGGAGGTACGCAGTATTTT
CASSYLGPSWLREGGTQYF
>TRBJ2-3|TRBV2|TRBD1|NA
TGTGCCAGCAGAGGGGGCGAAGATACGCAGTATTTT
CASRGGEDTQYF
>TRBJ2-7|TRBV14|NA|NA
TGTGCCAGCAGCCCCTCGACAGGCGCCTACGAGCAGTACTTC
CASSPSTGAYEQYF
>TRBJ1-3|TRBV5-1|NA|NA
TGCGCCAGCAGCTCGGACGGAAACACCATATATTTT
CASSSDGNTIYF
>TRBJ2-3|TRBV7-2|NA|NA
TGTGCCAGCAGCCCCTTTGGGGGCCCCACAGATACGCAGTATTTT
CASSPFGGPTDTQYF
>TRBJ2-5|TRBV4-1|TRBD2|NA
TGCGCCAGCAGCCAAACCGGGACTACGGGGGGATGGACCCAGTACTTC
CASSQTGTTGGWTQYF
>TRBJ2-2|TRBV5-1|NA|once
TGCGCCAGCAGCGGACATGCGAACACCGGGGAGCTGTTTTTT
CASSGHANTGELFF
>TRBJ2-2|TRBV19|NA|NA
TGTGCCAGTAGTTTGTCGGGAATGAACACCGGGGAGCTGTTTTTT
CASSLSGMNTGELFF
>TRBJ2-1|TRBV5-5|NA|NA
TGTGCCAGCAGCACGGGACTTTCGGAGCAGTTCTTC
CASSTGLSEQFF
>TRBJ1-1|TRBV7-9|NA|few
TGTGCCAGCAGCTTCCGTAGTGGAGACGCTTTCTTT
CASSFRSGDAFF
>TRBJ1-4|TRBV5-4|TRBD1|NA
TGTGCCAGCAGCGGCGGTAGGGGGCAGTCTAATGAAAAACTGTTTTTT
CASSGGRGQSNEKLFF
>TRBJ2-7|TRBV27|TRBD2|NA
TGTGCCAGCAGTTTAATTGGGTCGACTAGCGGGGTCTCCTACGAGCAGTACTTC
CASSLIGSTSGVSYEQYF